Listed below are T cell receptor beta chains from one sample, sequenced in a study of early T cells in non-severe SARS-CoV-2 infection. MiXCR, run by TCRdb on the 5' RACE reads, gives a single entry per CDR3 protein. The sample contains more than 60,000 distinct CDR3 sequences, under 15% of which appear only once. This specimen was whole blood, taken at baseline. Receptors were obtained from an adult who was a healthcare worker with PCR-confirmed SARS-CoV-2 infection or an uninfected control (not recorded which). Both conserved end residues are part of each CDR3. The order of the fields is CDR3 protein, J gene, V gene.

CDR3 protein: CASSNRDRVNTIYF; J gene: TRBJ1-3; V gene: TRBV28
CDR3 protein: CASSIRVRNTEAFF; J gene: TRBJ1-1; V gene: TRBV6-2/TRBV6-3
CDR3 protein: CSVEGLADTQYF; J gene: TRBJ2-3; V gene: TRBV29-1
CDR3 protein: CASAGGPDTQYF; J gene: TRBJ2-3; V gene: TRBV10-1
CDR3 protein: CASSQRQGRTEAFF; J gene: TRBJ1-1; V gene: TRBV3-1
CDR3 protein: CASSFDRDHEKLFF; J gene: TRBJ1-4; V gene: TRBV7-9
CDR3 protein: CASGRRGTEAFF; J gene: TRBJ1-1; V gene: TRBV18
CDR3 protein: CASSLAGQGNNSPLHF; J gene: TRBJ1-6; V gene: TRBV12-3/TRBV12-4
CDR3 protein: CASSLGGQDNQPQHF; J gene: TRBJ1-5; V gene: TRBV7-2
CDR3 protein: CASTPTENTEAFF; J gene: TRBJ1-1; V gene: TRBV28
CDR3 protein: CASSSQQRGSYEQYF; J gene: TRBJ2-7; V gene: TRBV6-6
CDR3 protein: CASSSVGGYTF; J gene: TRBJ1-2; V gene: TRBV7-8
CDR3 protein: CASSSAGGGSQETQYF; J gene: TRBJ2-5; V gene: TRBV12-3/TRBV12-4
CDR3 protein: CASSQETEYQETQYF; J gene: TRBJ2-5; V gene: TRBV3-1
CDR3 protein: CASSRSKETQYF; J gene: TRBJ2-5; V gene: TRBV6-5
CDR3 protein: CSVEESTETQYF; J gene: TRBJ2-5; V gene: TRBV29-1
CDR3 protein: CASSPNPGGQGAFFGYGYTF; J gene: TRBJ1-2; V gene: TRBV7-9
CDR3 protein: CATKPRHPGWDTQYF; J gene: TRBJ2-3; V gene: TRBV15
CDR3 protein: CASSPGSGAGDYGYTF; J gene: TRBJ1-2; V gene: TRBV5-8
CDR3 protein: CASSPPHERWMNTEAFF; J gene: TRBJ1-1; V gene: TRBV18
CDR3 protein: CSAGPNTEAFF; J gene: TRBJ1-1; V gene: TRBV20-1
CDR3 protein: CASSWTDYGYTF; J gene: TRBJ1-2; V gene: TRBV12-3/TRBV12-4
CDR3 protein: CASRPAGTSYEQYF; J gene: TRBJ2-7; V gene: TRBV28
CDR3 protein: CSATDGNSYEQYF; J gene: TRBJ2-7; V gene: TRBV20-1
CDR3 protein: CASSSIRLLAGGPDTQYF; J gene: TRBJ2-3; V gene: TRBV11-2
CDR3 protein: CSVVLSPNEKLFF; J gene: TRBJ1-4; V gene: TRBV29-1
CDR3 protein: CASSQALVYEQYF; J gene: TRBJ2-7; V gene: TRBV4-1
CDR3 protein: CASSQGSGGRFAEAFF; J gene: TRBJ1-1; V gene: TRBV3-1
CDR3 protein: CASSRGGSRAVVANVLTF; J gene: TRBJ2-6; V gene: TRBV19
CDR3 protein: CSVEETPGAPLHF; J gene: TRBJ1-6; V gene: TRBV29-1
CDR3 protein: CASNPGQGILAEAFF; J gene: TRBJ1-1; V gene: TRBV2
CDR3 protein: CSAGGGVSNEKLFF; J gene: TRBJ1-4; V gene: TRBV20-1
CDR3 protein: CASMLAGGLLAKNIQYF; J gene: TRBJ2-4; V gene: TRBV28
CDR3 protein: CASSSQGRGGELFF; J gene: TRBJ2-2; V gene: TRBV5-1
CDR3 protein: CASRLAWEQYF; J gene: TRBJ2-7; V gene: TRBV2
CDR3 protein: CASSYARDEQFF; J gene: TRBJ2-1; V gene: TRBV6-2/TRBV6-3